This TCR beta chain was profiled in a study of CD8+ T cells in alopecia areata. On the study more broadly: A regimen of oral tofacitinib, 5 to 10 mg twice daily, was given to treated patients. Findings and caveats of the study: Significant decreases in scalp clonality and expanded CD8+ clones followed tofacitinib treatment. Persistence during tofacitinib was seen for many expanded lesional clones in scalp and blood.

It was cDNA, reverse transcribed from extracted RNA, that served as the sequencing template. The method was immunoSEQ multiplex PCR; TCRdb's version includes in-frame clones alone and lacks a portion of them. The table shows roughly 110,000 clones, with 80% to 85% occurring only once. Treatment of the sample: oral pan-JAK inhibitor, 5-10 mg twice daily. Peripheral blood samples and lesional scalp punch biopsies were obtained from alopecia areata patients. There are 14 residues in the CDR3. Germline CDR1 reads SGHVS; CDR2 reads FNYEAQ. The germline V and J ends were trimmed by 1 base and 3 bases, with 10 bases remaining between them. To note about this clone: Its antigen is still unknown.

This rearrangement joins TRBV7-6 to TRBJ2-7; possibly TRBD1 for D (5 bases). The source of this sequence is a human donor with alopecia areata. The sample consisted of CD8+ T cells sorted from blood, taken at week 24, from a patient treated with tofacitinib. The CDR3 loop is CASSLGQTYYEQYF. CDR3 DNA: TGTGCCAGCAGCTTAGGACAGACTTACTACGAGCAGTACTTC.